Presented here are 6 T cell receptor beta chains from one specimen sequenced in a study of shared clonotypes between healthy human individuals. Libraries were prepared by immunoSEQ multiplex PCR; TCRdb keeps only in-frame clonotypes and omits some of them. The table has about 1.1 million clones, 70% to 85% seen once; the top ten hold approximately 0.9%. Sequencing used memory CD4+ T cells from PBMCs. Subset in this sample: CD45RA-negative fraction. The receptor source for this set is a man aged 18 to 35 in good health. Some clones in this sample may be carry-over from other donors' samples.

The chain combines TRBV10-3 with TRBJ1-3; D remains ambiguous. The CDR3 is 15 residues long. Trimming took 3 bases from V and 0 from J, leaving 9 bases between them. CDR1 is ENHRY and CDR2 is SYGVKD in the germline V gene. CDR3 bases: TGTGCCATCAGTGAAAGATCCACCTCTGGAAACACCATATATTTT. Its translation: CAISERSTSGNTIYF.

This sequence joins TRBV6-5 and TRBJ2-7; 10 bases map to TRBD1. In germline, CDR1 is MNHEY, CDR2 SVGAGI. Germline trimming cut 6 bases from V and 7 bases from J; bases unmatched to any gene: 12. This CDR3 has 15 amino acids. The CDR3 spells CASSRIGTGVQEQYF. The CDR3 DNA reads as TGTGCCAGCAGCCGCATCGGGACAGGGGTGCAGGAGCAGTACTTC.

The chain links TRBV28 to TRBJ1-2, with 8 bases fitting TRBD1. The CDR3 extends over 12 amino acids. The trim removed 7 bases at V and 8 bases at J, leaving 6 bases unmatched. CDR1 is MDHEN and CDR2 is SYDVKM in the germline V gene. The CDR3 sequence: CASTAQGDGYTF. The CDR3 nucleotides are TGTGCCAGCACCGCACAGGGGGACGGCTACACCTTC.

In its sample, this clone was seen once. This sample also contains other DNA sequences that code for the same CDR3. This sequence joins TRBV7-2 and TRBJ2-5, with D hard to call. Germline values: CDR1 SGHTA, CDR2 FQGNSA. This CDR3 region has 12 residues. Between the trimmed V and J ends, which lost 2 bases and 2 bases, there was a span of 3 bases. In DNA, the CDR3 is TGTGCCAGCAGCTTATATCAAGAGACCCAGTACTTC. Translating gives CASSLYQETQYF.

The rearrangement links TRBV6-1 to TRBJ2-7; 8 nucleotides match TRBD1. CDR3 length: 15 residues. V lost 5 bases to trimming and J lost 4 bases; unmatched junction nucleotides: 10. From germline, CDR1 is MNHNS and CDR2 SASEGT. The CDR3 region is CASSPSPDRVYEQYF. DNA for the CDR3: TGTGCCAGCAGTCCCTCCCCGGACAGGGTTTACGAGCAGTACTTC.

The rearrangement uses TRBV27 and TRBJ1-1, with a weak D call TRBD1 (5 bases). CDR1 and CDR2 from the germline V gene are MNHEY and SMNVEV (reference sequence). V gave up 7 bases and J gave up 5 bases, with 14 bases separating them. The length of the CDR3 is 13 residues. The CDR3 is CASKTRDATEAFF. CDR3 DNA: TGTGCCAGCAAAACCAGGGACGCTACTGAAGCTTTCTTT.